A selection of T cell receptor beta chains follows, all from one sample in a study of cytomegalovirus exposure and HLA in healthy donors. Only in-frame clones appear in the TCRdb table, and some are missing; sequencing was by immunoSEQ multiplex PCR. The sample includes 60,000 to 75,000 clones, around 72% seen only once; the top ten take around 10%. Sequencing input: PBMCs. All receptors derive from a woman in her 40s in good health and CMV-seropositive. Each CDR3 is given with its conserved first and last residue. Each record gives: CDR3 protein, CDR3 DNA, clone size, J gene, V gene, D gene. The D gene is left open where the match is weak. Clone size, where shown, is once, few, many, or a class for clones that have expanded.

CASSRGDYGYTF | TGTGCCAGCAGTCGGGGAGACTATGGCTACACCTTC | once | TRBJ1-2 | TRBV2 | -
CASSLAQETDTQYF | TGCGCCAGCAGCTTGGCCCAGGAAACAGATACGCAGTATTTT | once | TRBJ2-3 | TRBV5-1 | -
CASSQQVGNQETQYF | TGTGCCAGCAGCCAACAGGTGGGGAATCAAGAGACCCAGTACTTC | - | TRBJ2-5 | TRBV11-2 | -
CASSERTDEKLFF | TGCGCCAGCAGCGAAAGGACAGATGAAAAACTGTTTTTT | few | TRBJ1-4 | TRBV5-1 | -
CAWSPFSFTGELFF | TGTGCCTGGAGTCCCTTCTCCTTCACCGGGGAGCTGTTTTTT | - | TRBJ2-2 | TRBV30 | -
CASSLEFGAPEAFF | TGTGCCAGCAGCTTGGAGTTCGGAGCCCCTGAAGCTTTCTTT | - | TRBJ1-1 | TRBV11-3 | -
CASSPSNYGYTF | TGTGCCAGCAGCCCCTCTAACTATGGCTACACCTTC | - | TRBJ1-2 | TRBV28 | -
CASSPQGGGELFF | TGTGCCAGCAGCCCACAAGGCGGCGGGGAGCTGTTTTTT | - | TRBJ2-2 | TRBV6-4 | -
CASSLWAATNEKLFF | TGTGCCAGCAGCTTATGGGCTGCAACTAATGAAAAACTGTTTTTT | - | TRBJ1-4 | TRBV7-2 | -
CASSLDIETQYF | TGCGCCAGCAGCTTGGATATCGAGACCCAGTACTTC | once | TRBJ2-5 | TRBV5-1 | -
CASSLGGEVGGYTF | TGTGCCAGCAGCCTAGGGGGGGAAGTCGGTGGCTACACCTTC | - | TRBJ1-2 | TRBV6-6 | -